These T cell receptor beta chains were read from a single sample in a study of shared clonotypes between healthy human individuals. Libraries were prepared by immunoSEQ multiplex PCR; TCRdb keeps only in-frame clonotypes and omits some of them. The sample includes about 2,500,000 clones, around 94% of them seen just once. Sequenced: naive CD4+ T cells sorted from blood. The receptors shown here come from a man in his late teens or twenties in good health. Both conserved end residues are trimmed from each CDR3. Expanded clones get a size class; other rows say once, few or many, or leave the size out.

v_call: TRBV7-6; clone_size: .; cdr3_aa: ASKRTPSTDTQY
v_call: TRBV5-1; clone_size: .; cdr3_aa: ASSPRTSGVYEQY
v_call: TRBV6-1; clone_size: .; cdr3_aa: ASSGFAGESYEQY
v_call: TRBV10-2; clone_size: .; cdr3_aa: ASSRQGTFTEAF
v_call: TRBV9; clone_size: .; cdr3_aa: ATPLITGTSRVYEQY
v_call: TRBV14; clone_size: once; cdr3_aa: ASSQDGLAGANKQF
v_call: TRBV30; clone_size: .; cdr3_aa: AWSGTDGLGTQY
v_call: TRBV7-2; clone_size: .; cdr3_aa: ASSWKAGAGYEQF
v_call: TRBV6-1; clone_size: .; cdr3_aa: ASAGGRGWDTEAF
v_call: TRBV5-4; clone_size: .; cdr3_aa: ASSLGGSRTDTQY
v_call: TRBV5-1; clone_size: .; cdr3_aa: ASSRADTYEQY
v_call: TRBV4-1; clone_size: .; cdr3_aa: ASSQDPVGLAGTDTQY
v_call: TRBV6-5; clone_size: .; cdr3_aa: ASSQPGHITYEQY
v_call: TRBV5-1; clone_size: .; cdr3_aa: ASSLPNLAGGPTDTQY
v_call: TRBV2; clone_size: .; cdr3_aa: ASSRDLGNTIY
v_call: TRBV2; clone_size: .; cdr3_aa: ASSMNSGRDYEQY
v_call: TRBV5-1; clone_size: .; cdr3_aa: ASSLLSSGRADTQY
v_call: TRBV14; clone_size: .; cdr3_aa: ASSLAGTYNEQF
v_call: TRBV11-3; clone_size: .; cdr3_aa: ASSLEAHTGELF
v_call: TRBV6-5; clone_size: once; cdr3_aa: ASRGWFYEQY